The rows below give T cell receptor beta chains drawn from one sample of a study of T cell responses to AZD1222 COVID-19 vaccine. TCRdb keeps only in-frame clones here, not all; method: immunoSEQ multiplex PCR. The sample lists around 120,000 clones; approximately 85% were seen once. The input for sequencing was peripheral blood, taken on day 0 of AZD1222 vaccination. The source is an adult in good health. The CDR3 runs from the conserved cysteine through the conserved F or W. The order of the fields is D gene, J gene, V gene, clone size, CDR3 length, CDR3 protein, CDR3 DNA. D genes are given only for firm matches. The size field is filled for only some rows; it gives once, few, many or a size class.

d_call: -
j_call: TRBJ2-1
v_call: TRBV24-1
clone_size: -
cdr3_length: 13
cdr3_aa: CATSDWFHNEQFF
cdr3_nt: TGTGCCACCAGTGATTGGTTTCACAATGAGCAGTTCTTC

d_call: TRBD1
j_call: TRBJ2-1
v_call: TRBV14
clone_size: -
cdr3_length: 16
cdr3_aa: CASSLRQGNLYNEQFF
cdr3_nt: TGTGCCAGCAGCCTTAGACAGGGAAACCTCTACAATGAGCAGTTCTTC

d_call: TRBD1
j_call: TRBJ2-1
v_call: TRBV7-3
clone_size: -
cdr3_length: 13
cdr3_aa: CASSYQGVGEQFF
cdr3_nt: TGTGCCAGCAGTTATCAGGGGGTAGGTGAGCAGTTCTTC

d_call: TRBD1
j_call: TRBJ2-7
v_call: TRBV5-1
clone_size: once
cdr3_length: 14
cdr3_aa: CASSFGTGTYEQYF
cdr3_nt: TGCGCCAGCAGCTTCGGGACAGGGACCTACGAGCAGTACTTC

d_call: -
j_call: TRBJ1-3
v_call: TRBV23-1
clone_size: -
cdr3_length: 16
cdr3_aa: CASSQSPWGPADTIYF
cdr3_nt: TGCGCCAGCAGTCAATCTCCCTGGGGGCCGGCAGACACCATATATTTT

d_call: -
j_call: TRBJ1-3
v_call: TRBV28
clone_size: -
cdr3_length: 15
cdr3_aa: CASSLARGNRNTIYF
cdr3_nt: TGTGCCAGCAGTTTAGCGAGGGGAAATAGAAACACCATATATTTT

d_call: TRBD1
j_call: TRBJ1-1
v_call: TRBV9
clone_size: -
cdr3_length: 15
cdr3_aa: CASSASRDRGDEAFF
cdr3_nt: TGTGCCAGCAGCGCGTCCCGGGACAGGGGCGATGAAGCTTTCTTT

d_call: -
j_call: TRBJ1-1
v_call: TRBV5-1
clone_size: few
cdr3_length: 14
cdr3_aa: CASSLGSANTEAFF
cdr3_nt: TGCGCCAGCAGCTTGGGGTCAGCCAACACTGAAGCTTTCTTT

d_call: -
j_call: TRBJ2-5
v_call: TRBV6-5
clone_size: -
cdr3_length: 13
cdr3_aa: CASLTDPVETQYF
cdr3_nt: TGTGCCAGCCTGACGGACCCAGTAGAGACCCAGTACTTC

d_call: -
j_call: TRBJ2-1
v_call: TRBV28
clone_size: -
cdr3_length: 14
cdr3_aa: CASSLTGTYNEQFF
cdr3_nt: TGTGCCAGCAGTTTAACAGGGACTTATAATGAGCAGTTCTTC

d_call: -
j_call: TRBJ2-5
v_call: TRBV5-1
clone_size: -
cdr3_length: 16
cdr3_aa: CASSFGRRLGEETQYF
cdr3_nt: TGCGCCAGCAGCTTCGGAAGGCGGTTGGGGGAAGAGACCCAGTACTTC

d_call: -
j_call: TRBJ2-7
v_call: TRBV5-4
clone_size: few
cdr3_length: 12
cdr3_aa: CASSFRSYEQYF
cdr3_nt: TGTGCCAGCAGCTTCAGGTCCTACGAGCAGTACTTC

d_call: -
j_call: TRBJ2-2
v_call: TRBV7-2
clone_size: few
cdr3_length: 17
cdr3_aa: CASSPPLGGAGGGELFF
cdr3_nt: TGTGCCAGCAGCCCGCCTCTTGGGGGGGCTGGGGGCGGGGAGCTGTTTTTT